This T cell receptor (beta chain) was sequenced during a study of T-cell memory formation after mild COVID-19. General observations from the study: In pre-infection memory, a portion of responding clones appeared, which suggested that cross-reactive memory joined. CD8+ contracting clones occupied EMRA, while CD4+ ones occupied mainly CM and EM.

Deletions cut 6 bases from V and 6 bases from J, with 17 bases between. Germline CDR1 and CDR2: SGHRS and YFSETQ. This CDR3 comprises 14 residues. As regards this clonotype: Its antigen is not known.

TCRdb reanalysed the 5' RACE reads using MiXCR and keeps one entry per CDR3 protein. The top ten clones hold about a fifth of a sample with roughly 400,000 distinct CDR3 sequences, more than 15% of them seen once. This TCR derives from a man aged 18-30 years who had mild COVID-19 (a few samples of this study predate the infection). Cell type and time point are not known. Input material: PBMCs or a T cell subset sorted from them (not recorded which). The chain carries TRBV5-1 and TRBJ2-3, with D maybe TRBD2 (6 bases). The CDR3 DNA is TGCGCCAGCACCGCGGGGCAGGCAGCGGATACGCAGTATTTT. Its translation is CASTAGQAADTQYF. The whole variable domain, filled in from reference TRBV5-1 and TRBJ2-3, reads KAGVTQTPRYLIKTRGQQVTLSCSPISGHRSVSWYQQTPGQGLQFLFEYFSETQRNKGNFPGRFSGRQFSNSRSEMNVSTLELGDSALYLCASTAGQAADTQYFGPGTRLTVL.